The rows below give T cell receptor beta chains drawn from one sample of a study of blood T cell repertoires in COVID-19. The repertoire was sequenced with immunoSEQ multiplex PCR; TCRdb's copy has only in-frame clones and lacks some. The sample holds about 240,000 clones; about 86% are singletons and the top ten take about 2.9%. The sample comprised peripheral blood. Every receptor here comes from a woman aged 25-40 years who had recovered from COVID-19. Each CDR3 is given with its conserved first and last residue. The order of the fields is V gene, D gene, J gene, clone size, CDR3 protein, CDR3 DNA. D genes are given only for firm matches. A row's size may be missing; if present it is once, few, many or a size class.

V gene: TRBV6-5
D gene: TRBD1
J gene: TRBJ1-1
clone size: once
CDR3 protein: CASRTQGGTAEAFF
CDR3 DNA: TGTGCCAGCCGGACACAGGGGGGGACCGCTGAAGCTTTCTTT

V gene: TRBV5-1
D gene: -
J gene: TRBJ2-7
clone size: -
CDR3 protein: CASSFHGSHYEQYF
CDR3 DNA: TGCGCCAGCAGCTTCCACGGGAGCCACTACGAGCAGTACTTC

V gene: TRBV5-5
D gene: -
J gene: TRBJ2-1
clone size: -
CDR3 protein: CASSVDFYNEQFF
CDR3 DNA: TGTGCCAGCAGCGTGGACTTCTACAATGAGCAGTTCTTC

V gene: TRBV6-1
D gene: TRBD2
J gene: TRBJ2-1
clone size: -
CDR3 protein: CASSEPTGTSGNEQFF
CDR3 DNA: TGTGCCAGCAGTGAGCCAACCGGGACTAGCGGGAATGAGCAGTTCTTC

V gene: TRBV27
D gene: TRBD1
J gene: TRBJ1-1
clone size: -
CDR3 protein: CASRKGQGANSEAFF
CDR3 DNA: TGTGCCAGCAGAAAGGGACAGGGGGCTAACTCTGAAGCTTTCTTT

V gene: TRBV2
D gene: TRBD1
J gene: TRBJ2-3
clone size: -
CDR3 protein: CASRGDSWDTQYF
CDR3 DNA: TGTGCCAGCAGAGGGGACAGCTGGGATACGCAGTATTTT

V gene: TRBV9
D gene: TRBD1
J gene: TRBJ1-5
clone size: -
CDR3 protein: CASSVEDRGQPQHF
CDR3 DNA: TGTGCCAGCAGCGTAGAGGACAGGGGTCAGCCCCAGCATTTT

V gene: TRBV5-4
D gene: -
J gene: TRBJ2-5
clone size: once
CDR3 protein: CASSLWGRETQYF
CDR3 DNA: TGTGCCAGCAGCTTGTGGGGCAGGGAGACCCAGTACTTC

V gene: TRBV7-9
D gene: TRBD1
J gene: TRBJ1-2
clone size: -
CDR3 protein: CASSSLRRGQGGYTF
CDR3 DNA: TGTGCCAGCAGCTCCCTGCGGAGGGGGCAGGGTGGCTACACCTTC

V gene: TRBV9
D gene: TRBD2
J gene: TRBJ2-3
clone size: few
CDR3 protein: CASSFAGTSTDTQYF
CDR3 DNA: TGTGCCAGCAGCTTCGCCGGGACTAGTACAGATACGCAGTATTTT

V gene: TRBV2
D gene: TRBD1
J gene: TRBJ2-2
clone size: -
CDR3 protein: CASSRDRAFSGELFF
CDR3 DNA: TGTGCCAGTAGCCGGGACAGAGCTTTTTCCGGGGAGCTGTTTTTT

V gene: TRBV3-1/TRBV3-2
D gene: -
J gene: TRBJ2-1
clone size: few
CDR3 protein: CASSQDKLMRVPSSYNEQFF
CDR3 DNA: TGTGCCAGCAGCCAAGATAAGTTAATGAGGGTCCCGAGCTCCTACAATGAGCAGTTCTTC

V gene: TRBV4-2
D gene: TRBD2
J gene: TRBJ2-1
clone size: -
CDR3 protein: CASSPLGLSDNSSSYNEQFF
CDR3 DNA: TGTGCCAGCAGCCCTTTGGGACTATCCGATAACTCGTCCTCCTACAATGAGCAGTTCTTC

V gene: TRBV7-9
D gene: TRBD2
J gene: TRBJ2-1
clone size: -
CDR3 protein: CASSRTSGGDNEQFF
CDR3 DNA: TGTGCCAGCAGCCGGACTAGCGGGGGGGACAATGAGCAGTTCTTC

V gene: TRBV7-9
D gene: -
J gene: TRBJ2-2
clone size: -
CDR3 protein: CASSRAWGLEDTGELFF
CDR3 DNA: TGTGCCAGCAGCCGGGCGTGGGGGCTTGAGGACACCGGGGAGCTGTTTTTT

V gene: TRBV18
D gene: -
J gene: TRBJ2-4
clone size: -
CDR3 protein: CASSEATGSENIQYF
CDR3 DNA: TGTGCCAGCTCAGAGGCGACAGGTAGCGAAAACATTCAGTACTTC

V gene: TRBV19
D gene: -
J gene: TRBJ1-5
clone size: -
CDR3 protein: CASSIRGSNQPQHF
CDR3 DNA: TGTGCCAGTAGTATAAGGGGGAGCAATCAGCCCCAGCATTTT

V gene: TRBV6-5
D gene: TRBD1
J gene: TRBJ2-3
clone size: -
CDR3 protein: CASSRQGSDTQYF
CDR3 DNA: TGTGCCAGCAGCAGACAGGGGTCAGATACGCAGTATTTT

V gene: TRBV5-1
D gene: TRBD1
J gene: TRBJ2-7
clone size: -
CDR3 protein: CASSGSGTGREQYF
CDR3 DNA: TGCGCCAGCAGCGGTTCCGGGACAGGGAGAGAGCAGTACTTC

V gene: TRBV10-3
D gene: TRBD1
J gene: TRBJ1-4
clone size: once
CDR3 protein: CAISPGQQNEKLFF
CDR3 DNA: TGTGCCATCAGCCCGGGACAGCAAAATGAAAAACTGTTTTTT

V gene: TRBV7-9
D gene: TRBD1
J gene: TRBJ1-1
clone size: -
CDR3 protein: CASSLLVVTGDTEAFF
CDR3 DNA: TGTGCCAGCAGCTTATTAGTGGTGACAGGGGACACTGAAGCTTTCTTT

V gene: TRBV12-3/TRBV12-4
D gene: -
J gene: TRBJ1-2
clone size: -
CDR3 protein: CASTTRQQYGYTF
CDR3 DNA: TGTGCCAGCACCACCCGACAGCAGTATGGCTACACCTTC

V gene: TRBV7-6
D gene: -
J gene: TRBJ1-3
clone size: -
CDR3 protein: CASSRTRSSGNTIYF
CDR3 DNA: TGTGCCAGCAGTCGTACTAGGAGCTCTGGAAACACCATATATTTT

V gene: TRBV4-3
D gene: TRBD1
J gene: TRBJ1-6
clone size: -
CDR3 protein: CASSQTSGTGASPLHF
CDR3 DNA: TGCGCCAGCAGCCAAACCTCCGGGACAGGGGCCTCACCCCTCCACTTT

V gene: TRBV6-1
D gene: -
J gene: TRBJ2-3
clone size: -
CDR3 protein: CASSEHRLSTDTQYF
CDR3 DNA: TGTGCCAGCAGTGAGCACAGACTAAGCACAGATACGCAGTATTTT

V gene: TRBV29-1
D gene: TRBD2
J gene: TRBJ2-2
clone size: -
CDR3 protein: CSVVAGSNTGELFF
CDR3 DNA: TGCAGCGTTGTAGCGGGGTCAAACACCGGGGAGCTGTTTTTT

V gene: TRBV7-3
D gene: TRBD2
J gene: TRBJ2-5
clone size: -
CDR3 protein: CASSRGTSGETQYF
CDR3 DNA: TGTGCCAGCAGCCGCGGGACTAGCGGGGAGACCCAGTACTTC

V gene: TRBV14
D gene: TRBD1
J gene: TRBJ1-4
clone size: -
CDR3 protein: CASSHLTGFNEKLFF
CDR3 DNA: TGTGCCAGCAGCCACCTGACAGGGTTTAATGAAAAACTGTTTTTT

V gene: TRBV5-1
D gene: TRBD2
J gene: TRBJ2-3
clone size: -
CDR3 protein: CASSLGLADPTDTQYF
CDR3 DNA: TGCGCCAGCAGCTTGGGGCTAGCGGACCCCACAGATACGCAGTATTTT

V gene: TRBV27
D gene: -
J gene: TRBJ2-2
clone size: -
CDR3 protein: CASSRQIANTGELFF
CDR3 DNA: TGTGCCAGCAGTAGACAGATCGCGAACACCGGGGAGCTGTTTTTT

V gene: TRBV6-5
D gene: -
J gene: TRBJ2-3
clone size: -
CDR3 protein: CASGQGRDTQYF
CDR3 DNA: TGTGCCAGTGGCCAGGGGAGAGATACGCAGTATTTT

V gene: TRBV7-6
D gene: -
J gene: TRBJ1-5
clone size: -
CDR3 protein: CASSLPGQPQHF
CDR3 DNA: TGTGCCAGCAGCTTACCGGGACAGCCCCAGCATTTT

V gene: TRBV6-6
D gene: -
J gene: TRBJ2-5
clone size: -
CDR3 protein: CASSYGYQETQYF
CDR3 DNA: TGTGCCAGCAGTTACGGCTACCAAGAGACCCAGTACTTC

V gene: TRBV15
D gene: TRBD2
J gene: TRBJ2-5
clone size: -
CDR3 protein: CATSTGLAGSQETQYF
CDR3 DNA: TGTGCCACCAGCACGGGACTAGCGGGTAGCCAAGAGACCCAGTACTTC

V gene: TRBV7-6
D gene: -
J gene: TRBJ2-2
clone size: -
CDR3 protein: CASSLTVTNTGELFF
CDR3 DNA: TGTGCCAGCAGCTTGACAGTAACGAACACCGGGGAGCTGTTTTTT

V gene: TRBV18
D gene: -
J gene: TRBJ2-7
clone size: -
CDR3 protein: CASSPERGGVTYEQYF
CDR3 DNA: TGTGCCAGCTCACCGGAACGGGGCGGGGTAACCTACGAGCAGTACTTC

V gene: TRBV19
D gene: -
J gene: TRBJ2-4
clone size: once
CDR3 protein: CASSIQARGAKNIQYF
CDR3 DNA: TGTGCCAGTAGTATTCAAGCCCGAGGGGCCAAAAACATTCAGTACTTC

V gene: TRBV5-5
D gene: TRBD1
J gene: TRBJ1-2
clone size: -
CDR3 protein: CASSQGPSGGNYGYTF
CDR3 DNA: TGTGCCAGCAGCCAGGGCCCCTCAGGGGGCAACTATGGCTACACCTTC

V gene: TRBV7-6
D gene: TRBD1
J gene: TRBJ1-6
clone size: -
CDR3 protein: CASSLAGETGGSPLHF
CDR3 DNA: TGTGCCAGCAGCTTAGCAGGGGAGACAGGGGGATCACCCCTCCACTTT

V gene: TRBV4-2
D gene: -
J gene: TRBJ1-4
clone size: once
CDR3 protein: CASSLRGEEKLFF
CDR3 DNA: TGTGCCAGCAGCCTAAGGGGCGAAGAAAAACTGTTTTTT

V gene: TRBV5-6
D gene: TRBD2
J gene: TRBJ2-1
clone size: -
CDR3 protein: CASSLELAGAHYNEQFF
CDR3 DNA: TGTGCCAGCAGCTTAGAACTAGCGGGGGCCCATTACAATGAGCAGTTCTTC

V gene: TRBV7-3
D gene: -
J gene: TRBJ1-6
clone size: -
CDR3 protein: CASSLGGGTGNSPLHF
CDR3 DNA: TGTGCCAGCAGCCTGGGAGGGGGTACAGGTAATTCACCCCTCCACTTT

V gene: TRBV18
D gene: -
J gene: TRBJ2-1
clone size: -
CDR3 protein: CASSPGGLGEQFF
CDR3 DNA: TGTGCCAGCTCACCAGGGGGGTTAGGGGAGCAGTTCTTC

V gene: TRBV5-4
D gene: TRBD2
J gene: TRBJ2-5
clone size: -
CDR3 protein: CASSPSGGVQETQYF
CDR3 DNA: TGTGCCAGCAGCCCTAGCGGGGGGGTTCAAGAGACCCAGTACTTC

V gene: TRBV6-5
D gene: -
J gene: TRBJ2-1
clone size: -
CDR3 protein: CASRSGHQDYNEQFF
CDR3 DNA: TGTGCCAGCAGGTCGGGACACCAGGACTACAATGAGCAGTTCTTC

V gene: TRBV21-1
D gene: -
J gene: TRBJ1-1
clone size: once
CDR3 protein: CASSPAGGKTEAFF
CDR3 DNA: TGTGCCAGCAGCCCGGCAGGGGGAAAGACTGAAGCTTTCTTT

V gene: TRBV5-1
D gene: -
J gene: TRBJ1-1
clone size: -
CDR3 protein: CASSSSGNTEAFF
CDR3 DNA: TGCGCCAGCAGCTCATCGGGGAACACTGAAGCTTTCTTT

V gene: TRBV6-2/TRBV6-3
D gene: TRBD1
J gene: TRBJ1-1
clone size: -
CDR3 protein: CASSYRGQGGEAFF
CDR3 DNA: TGTGCCAGCAGTTACAGAGGACAGGGCGGGGAAGCTTTCTTT

V gene: TRBV15
D gene: TRBD1
J gene: TRBJ1-4
clone size: -
CDR3 protein: CATSRDEGARRAEKLFF
CDR3 DNA: TGTGCCACCAGCAGAGATGAGGGGGCTCGTCGTGCTGAAAAACTGTTTTTT

V gene: TRBV3-1/TRBV3-2
D gene: TRBD2
J gene: TRBJ2-1
clone size: -
CDR3 protein: CASSQVWPSGSHVNEQFF
CDR3 DNA: TGTGCCAGCAGCCAAGTCTGGCCTAGCGGGTCCCACGTGAATGAGCAGTTCTTC

V gene: TRBV5-8
D gene: -
J gene: TRBJ2-1
clone size: -
CDR3 protein: CATAGLEGYNEQFF
CDR3 DNA: TGTGCCACAGCAGGTTTGGAGGGCTACAATGAGCAGTTCTTC

V gene: TRBV13
D gene: -
J gene: TRBJ1-1
clone size: -
CDR3 protein: CASSLRGFDTEAFF
CDR3 DNA: TGTGCCAGCAGCTTAAGAGGGTTTGACACTGAAGCTTTCTTT

V gene: TRBV6-5
D gene: TRBD1
J gene: TRBJ1-6
clone size: -
CDR3 protein: CASRTPGTGNSPLHF
CDR3 DNA: TGTGCCAGCAGAACTCCCGGGACAGGGAATTCACCCCTCCACTTT

V gene: TRBV19
D gene: TRBD1
J gene: TRBJ1-3
clone size: -
CDR3 protein: CASSRTGSSGNTIYF
CDR3 DNA: TGTGCCAGTAGTCGGACAGGAAGCTCTGGAAACACCATATATTTT

V gene: TRBV3-1/TRBV3-2
D gene: -
J gene: TRBJ1-1
clone size: -
CDR3 protein: CASSQNEATEAFF
CDR3 DNA: TGTGCCAGCAGCCAGAATGAAGCCACTGAAGCTTTCTTT

V gene: TRBV6-1
D gene: TRBD1
J gene: TRBJ2-5
clone size: -
CDR3 protein: CASSELAGGPQETQYF
CDR3 DNA: TGTGCCAGCAGTGAATTGGCAGGGGGCCCCCAAGAGACCCAGTACTTC